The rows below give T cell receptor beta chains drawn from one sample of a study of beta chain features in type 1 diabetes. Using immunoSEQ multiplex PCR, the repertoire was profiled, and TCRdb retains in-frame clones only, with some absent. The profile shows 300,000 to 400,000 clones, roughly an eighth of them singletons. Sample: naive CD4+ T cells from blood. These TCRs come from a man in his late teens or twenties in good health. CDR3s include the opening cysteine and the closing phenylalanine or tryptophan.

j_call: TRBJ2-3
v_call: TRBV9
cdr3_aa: CASSVRTSGETDTQYF

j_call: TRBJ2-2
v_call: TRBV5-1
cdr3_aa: CASSLGISNTGELFF

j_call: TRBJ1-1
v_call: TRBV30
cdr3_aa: CAWMRGRVYTEAFF

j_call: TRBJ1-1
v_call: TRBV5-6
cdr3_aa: CASSLVSRNTEAFF

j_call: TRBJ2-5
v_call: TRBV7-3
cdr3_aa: CASSPGRGQETQYF

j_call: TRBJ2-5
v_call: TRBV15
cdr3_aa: CATSRDPSYQETQYF

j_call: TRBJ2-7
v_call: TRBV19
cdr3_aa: CASSTQGNSYEQYF

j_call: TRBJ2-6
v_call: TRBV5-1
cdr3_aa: CASSLAAGAGANVLTF

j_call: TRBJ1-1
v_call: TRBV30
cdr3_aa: CAWSSFTEAFF

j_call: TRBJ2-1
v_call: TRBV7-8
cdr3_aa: CASSLALGVPHNEQFF

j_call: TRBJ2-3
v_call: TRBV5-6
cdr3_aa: CASSHPGGASTDTQYF

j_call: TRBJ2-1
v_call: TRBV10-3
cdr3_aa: CAISEYEADNEQFF

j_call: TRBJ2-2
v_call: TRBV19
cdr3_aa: CASSHSTGELFF

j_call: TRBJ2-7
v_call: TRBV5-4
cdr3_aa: CAAGWGPKYEQYF

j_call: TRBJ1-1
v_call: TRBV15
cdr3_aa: CATSTPRGGRNTEAFF

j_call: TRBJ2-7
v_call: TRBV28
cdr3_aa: CASSWDRSFYEQYF

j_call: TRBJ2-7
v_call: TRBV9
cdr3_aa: CASSAGQTSYEQYF

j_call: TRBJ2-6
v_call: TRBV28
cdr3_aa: CASSSIGTILSGANVLTF

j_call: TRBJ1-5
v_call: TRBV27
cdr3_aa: CASSPGDRGHQPQHF

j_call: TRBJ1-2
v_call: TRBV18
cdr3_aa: CASSPPNHSTGGIGGYTF